These T cell receptor beta chains were read from a single sample in a study of T cell responses to AZD1222 COVID-19 vaccine. The protocol was immunoSEQ multiplex PCR, while the TCRdb copy is restricted to in-frame clones and leaves out a portion. The sample includes some 130,000 clones, approximately 91% of them seen just once. The sample in question was peripheral blood, obtained on day 0 of AZD1222 vaccination. Source of these receptors: an adult in good health. CDR3s include the opening cysteine and the closing phenylalanine or tryptophan. Not all rows give a size; the values are once, few, many and, for expanded clones, a class.

j_gene,v_gene,abundance,CDR3aa
TRBJ2-2,TRBV27,-,CASSLKVANTGELFF
TRBJ2-7,TRBV4-2,-,CASSQGAELLLRPYEQYF
TRBJ1-2,TRBV5-6,-,CASSLGTGINYGYTF
TRBJ2-5,TRBV7-2,-,CASSLGARGDNQETQYF
TRBJ1-1,TRBV9,-,CASSAGTENTEAFF
TRBJ2-1,TRBV18,-,CASSPMGLAGNNEQFF
TRBJ1-5,TRBV6-5,-,CASGQDLNQPQHF
TRBJ2-3,TRBV5-1,-,CASTGGPSTDTQYF
TRBJ1-1,TRBV27,-,CASSLIPIPNTEAFF
TRBJ1-6,TRBV4-1,-,CASSLYDRGGNSPLHF
TRBJ1-6,TRBV6-1,-,CASSERISWSPLHF
TRBJ1-3,TRBV9,-,CASSVVDSSLSGNTIYF
TRBJ1-1,TRBV5-1,once,CASSGPNTEAFF
TRBJ1-3,TRBV25-1,-,CASSALTTIYF
TRBJ2-6,TRBV18,-,CASSPGQISGANVLTF
TRBJ2-7,TRBV24-1,-,CATSVSGGKQYF
TRBJ2-2,TRBV5-6,-,CASSPVKRKRDVGGELFF
TRBJ2-5,TRBV9,-,CASSPWTGGKETQYF
TRBJ2-7,TRBV7-8,-,CASSRRGASSYEQYF
TRBJ2-7,TRBV19,-,CASSPDQAGSYEQYF
TRBJ1-2,TRBV28,-,CASSLVRGRGNGYTF
TRBJ2-1,TRBV28,-,CASSLGGHQDYEQFF
TRBJ2-5,TRBV5-4,-,CASSLALGTDSKMTQYF
TRBJ2-1,TRBV14,-,CASSAGWGIYNEQFF
TRBJ2-3,TRBV10-1,-,CASSARGGSTDTQYF
TRBJ2-2,TRBV2,-,CASSEARTGTGELFF
TRBJ1-4,TRBV7-9,-,CASSLSGGAREKLFF
TRBJ1-1,TRBV9,once,CASSVNIQGVNTEAFF